The 14 T cell receptor beta chains given below trace back to one sample, sequenced in a study of T cells in Graves' hyperthyroidism and ophthalmopathy. Amplification targeted TCR beta CDR3 regions from RNA transcripts. A first-round RT-PCR of the TCR CDR3 used the HTBI primer set. TCRdb re-called the multiplex PCR reads through MiXCR, storing one row per CDR3 protein. The sample gives some 500,000 distinct CDR3 sequences, approximately 14% of which show up once; 15% to 20% is in the top ten. Sequencing was carried out using blood. The receptors were sampled from a young woman with Graves' hyperthyroidism.

This clonotype was detected many times. The V and J genes are TRBV30 and TRBJ2-1, with a possible D match to TRBD1 (6 bases). Germline CDR1 and CDR2: GTSNPN and SVGIG (reference sequence). V was clipped by 2 bases and J by 4 bases, with 9 bases between them. CDR3 length: 13 residues. CDR3 region: CAWSPGQYNEQFF. The CDR3 nucleotides are TGTGCCTGGAGTCCCGGACAGTACAATGAGCAGTTCTTC.

The chain recombines TRBV10-3 with TRBJ2-2, with D possibly TRBD2 on 6 matching bases. Trimming took off 10 bases at V and 6 bases at J, with 15 bases between the two ends. This CDR3 has 13 amino acids. The V gene's germline CDR1 is ENHRY and CDR2 SYGVKD. Here the CDR3 reads CATLPAGPGELFF. CDR3 coding DNA: TGTGCCACACTCCCAGCGGGTCCCGGGGAGCTGTTTTTT.

This clonotype has ten or more counts. The chain combines TRBV19 with TRBJ2-7, with D possibly TRBD2 on 7 matching bases. The germline gives CDR1 LNHDA, CDR2 SQIVND (reference sequence). The V and J ends lost 6 bases and 7 bases respectively, with 13 bases between them. The CDR3 contains 12 residues. CDR3 in amino acids: CASSSGGREQYF. The CDR3 DNA reads as TGTGCCAGTAGCTCCGGGGGGCGAGAGCAGTACTTC.

Comments on this clonotype: This is likely a read error, given that the CDR3 carries no conserved phenylalanine or tryptophan at its end. The chain links TRBV11-3 to TRBJ1-2; D is undetermined. The CDR3 has 15 amino acids. The V end lost 7 bases, the J end lost 4 bases, and 19 bases lay between the germline ends. Per the germline V gene, CDR1 is SGHNT and CDR2 is YENEEA. The CDR3 sequence is CASNPLVRGSYGYTI. CDR3 nucleotide sequence: TGTGCCAGCAACCCCCTTGTTCGGGGTTCCTATGGCTACACCATC.

The sample holds many counts of this clonotype. The chain links TRBV30 to TRBJ2-7; D is uncertain. The V end lost 0 bases, the J end lost 5 bases, and 5 bases lay between the germline ends. The length of the CDR3 is 11 residues. Per germline, CDR1 GTSNPN and CDR2 SVGIG (reference sequence). As DNA, the CDR3 is TGTGCCTGGAGTGTACAAAACGAGCAGTACTTC. It is translated as CAWSVQNEQYF.

This clonotype was counted ten times or more. This CDR3 reads CASSDQGTEAFF. For the CDR3, the DNA is TGTGCCAGCAGTGACCAGGGCACTGAAGCTTTCTTT. The rearrangement links TRBV6-1 to TRBJ1-1; tentatively, D is TRBD1 (5 bases). CDR3 length: 12 amino acids. V lost 3 bases to trimming and J lost 4 bases, with 6 bases between them. Germline loops: CDR1 MNHNS, CDR2 SASEGT.

The chain carries TRBV6-6 and TRBJ2-3; tentatively, D is TRBD1 or TRBD2 (5 bases each). The CDR3 length is 16 residues. The V end lost 0 bases, the J end lost 14 bases, and 24 bases lay between the germline ends. Germline-derived CDR1 and CDR2 are MNHNY and SVGAGI (reference sequence). The CDR3 DNA is TGTGCCAGCAGTTACTCGAGGGGAGAGGTTGGGGCCCCGGCGTATTTT. Encoded protein: CASSYSRGEVGAPAYF.

The sample holds many counts of this clonotype. Here the CDR3 reads CASSQWTGVQAGELFF. The CDR3 DNA sequence: TGTGCCAGCAGCCAATGGACGGGAGTCCAGGCCGGGGAGCTGTTTTTT. The rearrangement uses TRBV7-3 and TRBJ2-2, with D possibly matching TRBD2 (6 bases). The CDR3 extends over 16 amino acids. Germline CDR1 SGHTA, CDR2 FQGTGA. V was cut by 5 bases and J by 6 bases, with 19 bases left in between.

In this sample, this clonotype turned up many times. The rearrangement uses TRBV9 and TRBJ1-4, with 7 nucleotides matching TRBD1. The J segment lost 0 bases and the V segment lost 0 bases, leaving 5 bases of the junction unmatched. Germline loops: CDR1 SGDLS, CDR2 YYNGEE. The CDR3 consists of 17 residues. The CDR3 loop reads CASSVGRGRTTNEKLFF. For the CDR3, the DNA is TGTGCCAGCAGCGTAGGGAGGGGGCGTACAACTAATGAAAAACTGTTTTTT.

The sample holds many counts of this clonotype. The gene calls are TRBV7-3 and TRBJ2-3, with a tentative D call TRBD2 (6 bases). V was trimmed by 4 bases and J by 7 bases, leaving 21 bases between them. This CDR3 has 16 residues. Germline assignment: CDR1 SGHTA and CDR2 FQGTGA. The CDR3 DNA sequence: TGTGCCAGCAGCTCCCCGGGGTTGTCGGGAGTTAATACGCAGTATTTT. Protein sequence: CASSSPGLSGVNTQYF. Combining the CDR3 with reference TRBV7-3 and TRBJ2-3 gives the whole variable domain GAGVSQTPSNKVTEKGKYVELRCDPISGHTALYWYRQSLGQGPEFLIYFQGTGAADDSGLPNDRFFAVRPEGSVSTLKIQRTERGDSAVYLCASSSPGLSGVNTQYFGPGTRLTVL.

This clonotype was picked up a small number of times. J is TRBJ2-3 and V is TRBV20-1; 11 bases map to TRBD2. V shed 6 bases and J 0 bases; nucleotides not matched to a gene: 11. The CDR3 is 17 residues long. Germline CDR1 is DFQATT and CDR2 is SNEGSKA (reference sequence). The CDR3 DNA reads TGCAGTGCCGACTCCGGGACTAGCGGTACTAGCACAGATACGCAGTATTTT. This gives the protein CSADSGTSGTSTDTQYF.

This clonotype was observed at least ten times. The CDR3 DNA reads TGTGCCAGCAGTTTACTAGGGGGTGTGGAGGAAGCTTTCTTT. It yields the protein CASSLLGGVEEAFF. The J gene is TRBJ1-1, the V gene TRBV27; weak D call: TRBD1 (6 bases). This CDR3 contains 14 residues. Trimming took off 2 bases at V and 8 bases at J, with 15 bases between the two ends. From germline, CDR1 is MNHEY and CDR2 SMNVEV (reference sequence).

Only a few counts were recorded for this clonotype. The genes are TRBV7-9 and TRBJ1-4, with D tentatively TRBD1 (5 bases). Germline V gene lookup returns CDR1 SEHNR and CDR2 FQNEAQ (reference sequence). CDR3 size: 17 residues. V lost 2 bases, J lost 4 bases, and 17 bases lay in between. CDR3 bases: TGTGCCAGCAGCTTAAAGTCGGGGCCAGGGTATAATGAAAAACTGTTTTTT. Its protein product is CASSLKSGPGYNEKLFF.

The chain recombines TRBV12-3 or TRBV12-4 with TRBJ2-7; 8 bases align to TRBD2. The CDR3 consists of 15 residues. Unmatched junction bases numbered 9, after V lost 6 bases and J lost 2 bases. The CDR3 loop is CASSPTIAGPYEQYF. CDR3 nucleotides: TGTGCCAGCAGCCCGACGATAGCGGGACCCTACGAGCAGTACTTC.